The 28 T cell receptor beta chains given below trace back to one sample, sequenced in a study of blood T cell repertoires in COVID-19. Sequencing used immunoSEQ multiplex PCR; TCRdb keeps in-frame clones, though not all of them. Of fewer than 300,000 clones listed, roughly 85% are singletons. The sample comprised peripheral blood. These receptors were taken from a man in his fifties with active or convalescent COVID-19.

The V gene is TRBV18, the J gene TRBJ1-5; 10 bases fit TRBD1. This CDR3 region has 16 residues. Germline V gene lookup returns CDR1 KGHSH and CDR2 LQKENI. The junction had 4 bases not matched to a gene; V was cut back by 3 bases and J by 2 bases. The CDR3, as DNA: TGTGCCAGCTCACCGTTAGGGACAGGGGGCAATCAGCCCCAGCATTTT. Protein product: CASSPLGTGGNQPQHF.

This chain uses TRBV7-9 with TRBJ2-3; 7 bases fit TRBD2. The CDR3 sequence is 18 residues long. Trimming removed 3 bases from V and 2 bases from J; junction bases left unmatched: 14. Per germline, CDR1 SEHNR and CDR2 FQNEAQ (reference sequence). The CDR3 nucleotides read TGTGCCAGCAGCTTTAGCATTTGGGAGGCGGGAGACACAGATACGCAGTATTTT. Its translation is CASSFSIWEAGDTDTQYF. Full variable domain (rest looked up from reference TRBV7-9 and TRBJ2-3): DTGVSQNPRHKITKRGQNVTFRCDPISEHNRLYWYRQTLGQGPEFLTYFQNEAQLEKSRLLSDRFSAERPKGSFSTLEIQRTEQGDSAMYLCASSFSIWEAGDTDTQYFGPGTRLTVL.

The V gene is TRBV11-2, the J gene TRBJ2-1; D possibly corresponds to TRBD1 (5 bases). CDR1 and CDR2 from the germline V gene are SGHAT and FQNNGV. This CDR3 is built from 11 residues. The V and J ends lost 4 bases and 10 bases respectively, with 8 bases between them. The CDR3 DNA follows: TGTGCCAGCAGCTCAGGGTGGGAGCAGTTCTTC. It encodes CASSSGWEQFF.

The DNA of the CDR3 is TGTGCCAGCAGTTCCCCTGACAAGCCCTCTCGGAACACTGAAGCTTTCTTT. Its protein product is CASSSPDKPSRNTEAFF. The gene calls are TRBV28 and TRBJ1-1, with D unclear. This CDR3 has 17 amino acids. The germline gives CDR1 MDHEN, CDR2 SYDVKM. With 4 bases removed from V and 1 base from J, the gap between germline ends came to 19 bases.

The V call is TRBV4-1, the J call TRBJ2-5, with D perhaps TRBD2 (6 bases). This CDR3 contains 14 residues. Trimming left V 4 bases short and J 5 bases short, with 14 bases between. CDR1 is MGHRA, CDR2 YSYEKL, per germline. CDR3 region: CASSLTSLRETQYF. The CDR3 DNA reads as TGCGCCAGCAGCCTAACTAGCTTACGGGAGACCCAGTACTTC.

The rearrangement links TRBV5-1 to TRBJ1-2; TRBD1 matches at 8 bases. Unmatched junction bases numbered 7, after V lost 3 bases and J lost 3 bases. The germline CDR1 and CDR2 sequences are SGHRS and YFSETQ. This CDR3 has 15 amino acids. Here the CDR3 reads CASSYKTGEDYGYTF. CDR3 DNA sequence: TGCGCCAGCAGCTACAAGACAGGGGAAGACTATGGCTACACCTTC.

This chain connects TRBV7-2 to TRBJ2-6, with D maybe TRBD2 (5 bases). Germline V CDR1 and CDR2: SGHTA, FQGNSA. Trimming pared 5 bases from V and 3 bases from J, leaving 11 bases between. The length of the CDR3 is 15 residues. The DNA of the CDR3 is TGTGCCAGCAGCCCCCCCGCGGGTGGGGCCAACGTCCTGACTTTC. It translates to CASSPPAGGANVLTF.

The chain is built from TRBV28 and TRBJ1-2; D may be TRBD1 (5 bases). The CDR3 spans 16 residues. The V gene's germline CDR1 is MDHEN and CDR2 SYDVKM. The ends were cut back, 1 base at V and 6 bases at J, with 18 bases in the middle. As DNA, the CDR3 is TGTGCCAGCAGTTTATCGGGGGGACCAGAAGTGGATGGCTACACCTTC. Translating it yields CASSLSGGPEVDGYTF.

The V and J genes are TRBV27 and TRBJ1-6, with 12 positions matching TRBD1. The germline V gene encodes CDR1 MNHEY and CDR2 SMNVEV (reference sequence). This CDR3 contains 20 residues. Losses at the gene ends were 1 base for V and 0 bases for J; bases not matched to a gene: 7. The CDR3 DNA sequence: TGTGCCAGCAGTTTATACGGGACAGGGGGCCCGAGCTCCTATAATTCACCCCTCCACTTT. This encodes CASSLYGTGGPSSYNSPLHF.

The chain employs TRBV7-8 and TRBJ2-1; 16 bases are a match to TRBD2. Germline V CDR1 and CDR2: SGHVS, FQNEAQ. This CDR3 contains 17 residues. V lost 3 bases and J lost 4; bases outside the gene matches: 3. CDR3: CASSLGLAGGLYNEQFF. As DNA, the CDR3 is TGTGCCAGCAGCTTGGGACTAGCGGGAGGGCTATACAATGAGCAGTTCTTC.

J is TRBJ1-2 and V is TRBV19; D gene uncertain. Germline-derived CDR1 and CDR2 are LNHDA and SQIVND (reference sequence). CDR3 length: 15 residues. Deletions cut 3 bases from V and 4 bases from J, with 15 bases between. DNA of the CDR3: TGTGCCAGTAGTATCCCCGGGGAGATCGGCTATGGCTACACCTTC. It yields the protein CASSIPGEIGYGYTF.

The chain employs TRBV4-3 and TRBJ1-1, with TRBD1 identical over 7 bases. The J segment lost 0 bases and the V segment lost 4 bases, leaving 5 bases of the junction unmatched. Germline CDR1 reads LGHNA; CDR2 reads YSLEER. This CDR3 has 15 residues. CDR3 protein: CASSPQTGMNTEAFF. The CDR3 bases are TGCGCCAGCAGCCCACAGACAGGGATGAACACTGAAGCTTTCTTT.

CDR3 amino acids: CASKSRGGIIHEQYF. The CDR3 DNA reads as TGTGCCAGCAAATCTCGGGGGGGTATCATCCACGAGCAGTACTTC. The V gene is TRBV21-1, the J gene TRBJ2-7; TRBD2, the table's D call, was not compared with the DNA. TRBV21-1 is given as a pseudogene. CDR3 length: 15 amino acids.

The chain recombines TRBV24-1 with TRBJ2-5; 9 bases are a match to TRBD2. The CDR3 length is 17 residues. CDR1 is KGHDR and CDR2 is SFDVKD in the germline V gene. V lost 0 bases and J lost 5; bases outside the gene matches: 9. CDR3 coding DNA: TGTGCCACCAGTGATTTGATCGTAGCGGGAGTCCCGGAGACCCAGTACTTC. It specifies CATSDLIVAGVPETQYF.

Worth noting for this clone: At one end, the junction sequence differs from germline, possibly due to a read error. Written as DNA, the CDR3 is TGTGCTAGCAGCGGACAGGGGAACGAGCAGTACTTC. Translation gives CASSGQGNEQYF. The V and J genes are TRBV7-7 and TRBJ2-7; 9 bases line up with TRBD1. The germline V gene has CDR1 SSHAT and CDR2 FNYEAQ (reference sequence). CDR3 length equals 12 residues.

The chain carries TRBV6-6 and TRBJ1-5; TRBD1 agrees at 9 bases. Germline V lookup: CDR1 MNHNY, CDR2 SVGAGI (reference sequence). The CDR3 is 16 amino acids. Trimming at V came to 5 bases and at J to 1 base, leaving 6 bases not matched to a gene. CDR3 nucleotides: TGTGCCAGCAGTCGTACAGGGGGCCGAAGCAATCAGCCCCAGCATTTT. Protein product: CASSRTGGRSNQPQHF.

V usage is TRBV18 and J usage is TRBJ2-1; 11 positions match TRBD2. This CDR3 has 17 residues. The junction had 8 bases not matched to a gene; V was cut back by 5 bases and J by 2 bases. In germline, CDR1 is KGHSH, CDR2 LQKENI. CDR3: CASSEFSGRGTYNEQFF. In DNA form, the CDR3 reads TGTGCCAGCTCAGAATTTAGCGGGAGGGGGACCTACAATGAGCAGTTCTTC.

This clone occurred once. The chain uses TRBV9 and TRBJ2-1; the match to TRBD2 covers 11 bases. The CDR3 extends over 18 amino acids. Germline V CDR1 and CDR2: SGDLS, YYNGEE. The V and J ends lost 4 bases and 0 bases, in that order; junction bases with no gene match: 9. CDR3 in amino acids: CASSIGTSGHPSYNEQFF. DNA for the CDR3: TGTGCCAGCAGCATCGGGACTAGCGGTCACCCCTCCTACAATGAGCAGTTCTTC.

The V call is TRBV10-3, the J call TRBJ2-3; the match to TRBD2 covers 7 bases. CDR1 is ENHRY, CDR2 SYGVKD, per germline. V shed 6 bases, J shed 3 bases, and the junction held 3 bases outside the gene matches. The CDR3 has 13 residues. The CDR3: CAIRERETDTQYF. CDR3 DNA: TGTGCCATCAGGGAGCGGGAAACAGATACGCAGTATTTT.

This clone is a singleton in its sample. The chain carries TRBV7-2 and TRBJ1-2; 7 bases agree with TRBD1. The CDR3 sequence is 15 residues long. CDR1 is SGHTA, CDR2 FQGNSA, per germline. With V trimmed by 1 base and J by 4 bases, 6 bases remained unmatched. CDR3 in amino acids: CASSLGDSRIYGYTF. For the CDR3, the DNA is TGTGCCAGCAGCTTAGGGGACAGCAGAATCTATGGCTACACCTTC.

The genes are TRBV6-5 and TRBJ2-2; 10 bases map to TRBD1. In germline, CDR1 is MNHEY, CDR2 SVGAGI. This CDR3 comprises 15 residues. V lost 4 bases and J lost 3; bases outside the gene matches: 2. The CDR3 nucleotides are TGTGCCAGCAGTTCCGGGACAGGGGACACCGGGGAGCTGTTTTTT. This translates into CASSSGTGDTGELFF.

The chain couples TRBV18 to TRBJ1-6; possible D gene TRBD1, 5 bases. The CDR3 runs 16 residues. The ends were cut back, 3 bases at V and 7 bases at J, with 16 bases in the middle. In germline, CDR1 is KGHSH, CDR2 LQKENI. The CDR3 coding sequence is TGTGCCAGCTCACCCGTGGGGCATCGCCTAAATTCACCCCTCCACTTT. This codes for CASSPVGHRLNSPLHF.

The chain couples TRBV5-1 to TRBJ2-1, with 8 bases aligning to TRBD1. Germline trimming cut 2 bases from V and 9 bases from J; bases unmatched to any gene: 4. The CDR3 covers 13 residues. Germline assignment: CDR1 SGHRS and CDR2 YFSETQ. CDR3 protein: CASSFGQGLEQFF. The CDR3, as DNA: TGCGCCAGCAGCTTCGGACAGGGACTTGAGCAGTTCTTC.

On this clone itself: Other DNA variants within this sample encode the same CDR3. This chain links TRBV5-1 with TRBJ2-7; tentatively, D is TRBD1 (6 bases). CDR3 length: 15 residues. Germline V gene sequence: CDR1 SGHRS, CDR2 YFSETQ. The V end lost 4 bases, the J end lost 0 bases, and 14 bases lay between the germline ends. The CDR3 protein is CASSLSGVYSYEQYF. CDR3 nucleotides: TGCGCCAGCAGCCTATCAGGGGTTTACTCCTACGAGCAGTACTTC.

The J gene is TRBJ2-1, the V gene TRBV9; tentative D call: TRBD1 (5 bases). In germline, CDR1 is SGDLS, CDR2 YYNGEE. V was cut by 0 bases and J by 4 bases, with 14 bases left in between. This CDR3 is 16 amino acids long. Written as DNA, the CDR3 is TGTGCCAGCAGCGTAGGACAGAGTATATTATACAATGAGCAGTTCTTC. Translated: CASSVGQSILYNEQFF.

The V gene is TRBV11-2, the J gene TRBJ2-3; perhaps TRBD1 as D (6 bases). The germline gives CDR1 SGHAT, CDR2 FQNNGV. The length of the CDR3 is 16 residues. V dropped 4 bases and J dropped 6 bases, with 20 bases sitting between them. The CDR3 protein is CASSSIRGRGMDTQYF. The CDR3 coding sequence is TGTGCCAGCAGCTCCATTCGGGGAAGGGGGATGGATACGCAGTATTTT.

This clone occurred a few times. The chain recombines TRBV2 with TRBJ1-3, with 10 bases fitting TRBD1. Trimming at V came to 6 bases and at J to 0 bases, leaving 8 bases not matched to a gene. CDR3 length: 17 amino acids. Germline V gene lookup returns CDR1 SNHLY and CDR2 FYNNEI. CDR3 protein: CASRYPGQGSSGNTIYF. The CDR3 DNA follows: TGTGCCAGCAGATACCCGGGACAGGGGTCCTCTGGAAACACCATATATTTT.

The chain uses TRBV6-5 and TRBJ1-1; D perhaps matches TRBD1 (5 bases). The CDR3 contains 12 residues. V lost 6 bases and J 8 bases, leaving 13 bases between the germline ends. The germline gives CDR1 MNHEY, CDR2 SVGAGI. The CDR3 nucleotides are TGTGCCAGCAGGGGGCGAGCTTCCGAAGCTTTCTTT. Translation gives CASRGRASEAFF.